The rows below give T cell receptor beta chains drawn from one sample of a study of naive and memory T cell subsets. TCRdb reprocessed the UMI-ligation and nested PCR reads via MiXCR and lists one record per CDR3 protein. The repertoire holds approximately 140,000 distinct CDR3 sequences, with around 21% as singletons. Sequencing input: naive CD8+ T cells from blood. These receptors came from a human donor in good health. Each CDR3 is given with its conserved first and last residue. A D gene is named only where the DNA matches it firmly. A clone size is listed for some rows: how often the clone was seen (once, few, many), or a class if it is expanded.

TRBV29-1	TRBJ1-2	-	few	TGCAGCGACAGGGACGGCTATGGCTACACCTTC	CSDRDGYGYTF
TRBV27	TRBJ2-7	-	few	TGTGCCAGCAGCTTATTTGGGACACCATACGAGCAGTACTTC	CASSLFGTPYEQYF
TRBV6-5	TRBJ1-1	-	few	TGTGCCAGCACTGGACAGAGAGGCACTGAAGCTTTCTTT	CASTGQRGTEAFF
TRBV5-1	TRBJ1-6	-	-	TGCGCCAGCAGCTTGGTTGGGGGTTCCTATAATTCACCCCTCCACTTT	CASSLVGGSYNSPLHF
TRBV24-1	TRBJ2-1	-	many	TGTGCCACCAGTGACCCCCGCTACAATGAGCAGTTCTTC	CATSDPRYNEQFF
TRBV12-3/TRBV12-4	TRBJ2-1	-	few	TGTGCCAGCAGTTTAAAGGCAGGGGCCTACAATGAGCAGTTCTTC	CASSLKAGAYNEQFF
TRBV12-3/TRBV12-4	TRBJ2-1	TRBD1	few	TGTGCCAGCAGTTCGGGACAGGGGAAGGGGATCTACAATGAGCAGTTCTTC	CASSSGQGKGIYNEQFF
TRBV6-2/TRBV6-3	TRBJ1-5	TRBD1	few	TGTGCCAGCGGGCGGACAGGAGGGAATCAGCCCCAGCATTTT	CASGRTGGNQPQHF
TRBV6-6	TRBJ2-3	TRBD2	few	TGTGCCAGCAGTTACGCTCCAGCGGGAGTAGCAGATACGCAGTATTTT	CASSYAPAGVADTQYF
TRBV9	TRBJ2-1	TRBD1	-	TGTGCCAGCAGCGTTGCCGGGACAGGGTACAATGAGCAGTTCTTC	CASSVAGTGYNEQFF
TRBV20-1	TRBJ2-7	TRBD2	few	TGCAGTGTACCCGTGGGCGGGAGAACCTACGAGCAGTACTTC	CSVPVGGRTYEQYF
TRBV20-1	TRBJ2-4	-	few	TGCAGTGCTAGAGACCTAGGACAGACAGAAAACATTCAGTACTTC	CSARDLGQTENIQYF
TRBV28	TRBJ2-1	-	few	TGTGCCAGCAGTTTGACGGTTGGACTATACGGGTGGGAGCAGTTCTTC	CASSLTVGLYGWEQFF
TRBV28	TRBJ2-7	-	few	TGTGCCAGCAACATCGCGGGCCTTTCCTACGAGCAGTACTTC	CASNIAGLSYEQYF
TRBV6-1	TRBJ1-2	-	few	TGTGCCGTTCGACCGGCTAACTATGGCTACACCTTC	CAVRPANYGYTF
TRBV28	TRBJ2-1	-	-	TGTGCCAGCACGGCGACCCGGGAGCAGTTCTTC	CASTATREQFF
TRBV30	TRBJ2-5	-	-	TGTGCCTGGAGTGGTATCGAGACCCAGTACTTC	CAWSGIETQYF
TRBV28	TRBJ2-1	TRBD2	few	TGTGCCAGCAGTTTATCTCGGACTAGCGGGAGCGTATATGAGCAGTTCTTC	CASSLSRTSGSVYEQFF
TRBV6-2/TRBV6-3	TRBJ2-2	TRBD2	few	TGTGCCAGCAGGAGGGGACTAGCACCCACCGGGGAGCTGTTTTTT	CASRRGLAPTGELFF
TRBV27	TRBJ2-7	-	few	TGTGCCAGCAGTCCCCTGGACACAACCTACGAGCAGTACTTC	CASSPLDTTYEQYF
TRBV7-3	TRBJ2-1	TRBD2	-	TGTGCCAGCAGCTCTTTAGCGGGAAGGTCCTACAATGAGCAGTTCTTC	CASSSLAGRSYNEQFF
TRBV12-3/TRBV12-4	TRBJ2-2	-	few	TGTGCCAGCAGCAATCCCGGGCCGGGTATCGGGGAGCTGTTTTTT	CASSNPGPGIGELFF
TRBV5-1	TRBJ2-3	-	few	TGCGCCAGCAGCCGTGTTGAAGATACGCAGTATTTT	CASSRVEDTQYF
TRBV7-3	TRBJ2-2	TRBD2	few	TGTGCCAGCAGCTCCTTTCCCTTAGCGGGAGAAACCGGGGAGCTGTTTTTT	CASSSFPLAGETGELFF
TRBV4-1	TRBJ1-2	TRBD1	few	TGCGCCAGCAGCCAAGAAAGGACAGGGGGCCTCTTGCACTATGGCTACACCTTC	CASSQERTGGLLHYGYTF
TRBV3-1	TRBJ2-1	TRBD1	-	TGTGCCAGCAGCCAAGATAGGGCCGGGACAGGGATTTACAATGAGCAGTTCTTC	CASSQDRAGTGIYNEQFF
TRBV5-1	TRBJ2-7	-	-	TGCGCCAGCAGCTTGGGGGCTAGGGGATCCTACGAGCAGTACTTC	CASSLGARGSYEQYF
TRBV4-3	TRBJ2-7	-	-	TGCGCCAGCAGCCCGACGGTGGGGACTGCCTACGAGCAGTACTTC	CASSPTVGTAYEQYF
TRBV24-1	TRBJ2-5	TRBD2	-	TGTGCCACCAACACCTACCGGACTAGCGGGAGCTTTCTGGAGACCCAGTACTTC	CATNTYRTSGSFLETQYF
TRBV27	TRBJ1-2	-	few	TGTGCCAGCAGCTACGGCTATGGCTACACCTTC	CASSYGYGYTF
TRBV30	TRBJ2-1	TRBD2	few	TGTGCCTGGAGTGGGCTAGCGGGAAACTACAATGAGCAGTTCTTC	CAWSGLAGNYNEQFF
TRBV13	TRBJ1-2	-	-	TGTGCCAGCAGCTTAGAGTCTCAGGCAAAATTTCATGGCTACACCTTC	CASSLESQAKFHGYTF
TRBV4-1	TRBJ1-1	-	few	TGCGCCAGCAGCCAAGGTGACAGGATGAACACTGAAGCTTTCTTT	CASSQGDRMNTEAFF
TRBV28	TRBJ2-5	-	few	TGTGCCAGCAGCCTGGCGGGGCCCTGGGAGGCCCAGTACTTC	CASSLAGPWEAQYF
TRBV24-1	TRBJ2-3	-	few	TGTGCCACCAGTGTGGGAGCCAGATCTCCGGATACGCAGTATTTT	CATSVGARSPDTQYF